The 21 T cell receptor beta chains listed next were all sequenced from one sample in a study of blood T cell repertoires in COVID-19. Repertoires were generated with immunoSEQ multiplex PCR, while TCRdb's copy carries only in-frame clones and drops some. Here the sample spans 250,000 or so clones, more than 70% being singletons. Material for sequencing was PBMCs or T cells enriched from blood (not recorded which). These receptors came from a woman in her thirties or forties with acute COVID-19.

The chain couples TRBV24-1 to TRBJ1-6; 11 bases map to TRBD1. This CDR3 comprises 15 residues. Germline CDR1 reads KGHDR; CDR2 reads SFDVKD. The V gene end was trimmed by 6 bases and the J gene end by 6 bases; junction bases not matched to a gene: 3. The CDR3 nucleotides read TGTGCCACCAGTCCCGGGACAGGGGGTAATTCACCCCTCCACTTT. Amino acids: CATSPGTGGNSPLHF.

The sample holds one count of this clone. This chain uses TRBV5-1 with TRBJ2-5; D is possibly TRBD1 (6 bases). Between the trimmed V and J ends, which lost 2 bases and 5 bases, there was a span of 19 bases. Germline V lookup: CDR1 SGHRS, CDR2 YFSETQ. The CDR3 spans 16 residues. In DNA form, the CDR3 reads TGCGCCAGCAGCTTCGATACAGGGCCTCCCGACGAGACCCAGTACTTC. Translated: CASSFDTGPPDETQYF. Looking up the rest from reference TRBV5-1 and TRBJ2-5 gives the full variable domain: KAGVTQTPRYLIKTRGQQVTLSCSPISGHRSVSWYQQTPGQGLQFLFEYFSETQRNKGNFPGRFSGRQFSNSRSEMNVSTLELGDSALYLCASSFDTGPPDETQYFGPGTRLLVL.

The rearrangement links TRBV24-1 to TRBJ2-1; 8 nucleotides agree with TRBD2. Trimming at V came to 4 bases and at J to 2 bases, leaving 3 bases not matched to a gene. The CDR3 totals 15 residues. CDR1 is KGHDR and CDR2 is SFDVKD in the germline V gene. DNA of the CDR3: TGTGCCACCAGTGACCGCGGGGGGACCTACAATGAGCAGTTCTTC. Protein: CATSDRGGTYNEQFF.

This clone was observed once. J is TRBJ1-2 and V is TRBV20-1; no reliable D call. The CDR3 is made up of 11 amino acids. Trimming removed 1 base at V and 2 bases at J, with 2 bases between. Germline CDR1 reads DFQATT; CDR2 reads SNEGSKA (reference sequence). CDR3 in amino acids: CSARVNYGYTF. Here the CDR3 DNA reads TGCAGTGCTAGAGTAAACTATGGCTACACCTTC.

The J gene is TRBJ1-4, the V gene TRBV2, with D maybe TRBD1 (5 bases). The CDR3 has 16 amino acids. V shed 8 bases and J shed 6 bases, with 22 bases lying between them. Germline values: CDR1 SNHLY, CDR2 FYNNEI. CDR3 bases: TGTGCCAGCGAATCGATGCGGGGGTTTTCAGATGAAAAACTGTTTTTT. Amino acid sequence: CASESMRGFSDEKLFF.

The CDR3 here is CASNLETDPNTEAFF. CDR3 bases: TGTGCCAGCAACCTCGAGACAGACCCGAACACTGAAGCTTTCTTT. The chain is built from TRBV5-5 and TRBJ1-1, with TRBD1 as a possible D gene (5 bases). The germline V gene encodes CDR1 SGHKS and CDR2 YYEKEE (reference sequence). V was trimmed by 6 bases and J by 1 base, leaving 16 bases between them. This CDR3 is 15 amino acids long. The variable domain in full, completed from reference TRBV5-5 and TRBJ1-1, reads DAGVTQSPTHLIKTRGQQVTLRCSPISGHKSVSWYQQVLGQGPQFIFQYYEKEERGRGNFPDRFSARQFPNYSSELNVNALLLGDSALYLCASNLETDPNTEAFFGQGTRLTVV.

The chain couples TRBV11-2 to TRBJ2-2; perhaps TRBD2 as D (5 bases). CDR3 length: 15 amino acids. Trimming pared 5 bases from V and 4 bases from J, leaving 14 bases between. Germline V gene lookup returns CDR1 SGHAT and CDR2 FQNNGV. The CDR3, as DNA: TGTGCCAGCAGCGGTCGGACGGGGTTCACCGGGGAGCTGTTTTTT. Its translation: CASSGRTGFTGELFF.

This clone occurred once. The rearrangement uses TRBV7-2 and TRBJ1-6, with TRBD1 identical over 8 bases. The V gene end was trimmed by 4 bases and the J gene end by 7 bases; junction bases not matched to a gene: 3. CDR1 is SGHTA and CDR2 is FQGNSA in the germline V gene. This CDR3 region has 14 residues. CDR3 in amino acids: CASSWTGFNSPLHF. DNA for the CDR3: TGTGCCAGCAGCTGGACAGGGTTCAATTCACCCCTCCACTTT.

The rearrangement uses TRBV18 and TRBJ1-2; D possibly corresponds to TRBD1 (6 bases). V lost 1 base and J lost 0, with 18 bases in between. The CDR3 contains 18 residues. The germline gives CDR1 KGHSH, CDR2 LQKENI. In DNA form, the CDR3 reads TGTGCCAGCTCACCACTCGGGATCAGACAGGTTGCTAACTATGGCTACACCTTC. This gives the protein CASSPLGIRQVANYGYTF.

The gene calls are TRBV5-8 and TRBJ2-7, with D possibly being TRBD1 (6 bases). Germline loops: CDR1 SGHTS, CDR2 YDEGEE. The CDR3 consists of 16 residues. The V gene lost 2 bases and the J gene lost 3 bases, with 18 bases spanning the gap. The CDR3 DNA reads TGTGCCAGCAGCTTAAGGCCGGGACAAATACTCTACGAGCAGTACTTC. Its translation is CASSLRPGQILYEQYF.

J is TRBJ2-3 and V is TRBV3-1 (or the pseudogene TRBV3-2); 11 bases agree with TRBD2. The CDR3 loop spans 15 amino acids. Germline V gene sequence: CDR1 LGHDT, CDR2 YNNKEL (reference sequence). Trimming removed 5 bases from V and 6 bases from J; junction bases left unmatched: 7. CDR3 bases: TGTGCCAGCAGCAAACTAGCGGGAGTAGTGGATACGCAGTATTTT. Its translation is CASSKLAGVVDTQYF.

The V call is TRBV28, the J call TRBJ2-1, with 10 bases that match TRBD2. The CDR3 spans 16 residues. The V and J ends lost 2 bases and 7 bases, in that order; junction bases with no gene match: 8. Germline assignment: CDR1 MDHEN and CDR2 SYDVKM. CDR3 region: CASSLSQREGMNEQFF. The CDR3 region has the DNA TGTGCCAGCAGTTTAAGTCAGCGGGAGGGCATGAATGAGCAGTTCTTC.

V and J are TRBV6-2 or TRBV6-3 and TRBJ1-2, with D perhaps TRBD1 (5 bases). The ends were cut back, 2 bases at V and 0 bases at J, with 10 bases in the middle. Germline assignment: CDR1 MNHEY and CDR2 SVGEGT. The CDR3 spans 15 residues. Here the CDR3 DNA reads TGTGCCAGCAGTTACGGGGGGAGCGCTAACTATGGCTACACCTTC. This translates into CASSYGGSANYGYTF.

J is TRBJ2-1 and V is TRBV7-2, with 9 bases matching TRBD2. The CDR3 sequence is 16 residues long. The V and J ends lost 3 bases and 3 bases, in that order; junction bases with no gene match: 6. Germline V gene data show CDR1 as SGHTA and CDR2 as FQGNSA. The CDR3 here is CASSFSGSGVYNEQFF. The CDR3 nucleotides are TGTGCCAGCAGCTTTAGCGGGAGCGGGGTCTACAATGAGCAGTTCTTC.

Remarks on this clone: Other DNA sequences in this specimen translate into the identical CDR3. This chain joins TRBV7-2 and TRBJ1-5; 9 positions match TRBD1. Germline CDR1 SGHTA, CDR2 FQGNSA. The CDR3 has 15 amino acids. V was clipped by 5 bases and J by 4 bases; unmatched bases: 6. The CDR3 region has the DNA TGTGCCAGCAGCCCAGACAGGGGGTCGAATCAGCCCCAGCATTTT. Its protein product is CASSPDRGSNQPQHF.

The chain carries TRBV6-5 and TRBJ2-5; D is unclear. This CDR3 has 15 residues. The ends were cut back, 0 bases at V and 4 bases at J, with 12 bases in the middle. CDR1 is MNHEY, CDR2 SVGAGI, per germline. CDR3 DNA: TGTGCCAGCAGTTACTCCGAGCTCAACCGAGAGACCCAGTACTTC. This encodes CASSYSELNRETQYF.

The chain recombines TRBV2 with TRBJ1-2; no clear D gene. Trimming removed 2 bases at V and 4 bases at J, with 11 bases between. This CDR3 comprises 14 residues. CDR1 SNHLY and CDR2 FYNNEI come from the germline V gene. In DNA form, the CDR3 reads TGTGCCAGCAGTGAACTCCTCGTTAGCTATGGCTACACCTTC. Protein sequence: CASSELLVSYGYTF.

CDR3 coding DNA: TGTGCCAGCAGTCCAGCCTCGGGTACGCAGTATTTT. Its protein product is CASSPASGTQYF. The chain combines TRBV12-3 or TRBV12-4 with TRBJ2-3; unclear D gene. CDR3 size: 12 residues. Trimming took 5 bases from V and 8 from J, leaving 11 bases between them.

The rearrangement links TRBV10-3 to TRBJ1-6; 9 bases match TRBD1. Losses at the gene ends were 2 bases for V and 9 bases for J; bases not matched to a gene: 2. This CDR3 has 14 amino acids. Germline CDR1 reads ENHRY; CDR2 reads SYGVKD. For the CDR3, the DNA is TGTGCCATCAGTGAGGGACAGGGGAGTTCACCCCTCCACTTT. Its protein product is CAISEGQGSSPLHF.

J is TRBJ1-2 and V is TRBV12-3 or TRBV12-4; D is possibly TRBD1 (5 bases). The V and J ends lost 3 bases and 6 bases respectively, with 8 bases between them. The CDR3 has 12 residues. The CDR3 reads CASSFGRDGYTF. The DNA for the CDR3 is TGTGCCAGCAGTTTTGGCAGGGATGGCTACACCTTC.

For the CDR3, the DNA is TGCGCCAGCAGCTTAAGAGTCCTCCCTCATGAAAAACTGTTTTTT. Amino acid sequence: CASSLRVLPHEKLFF. The rearrangement uses TRBV5-1 and TRBJ1-4; D is unresolved. V was trimmed by 2 bases and J by 6 bases, leaving 14 bases between them. The CDR3 is 15 amino acids. Germline V gives CDR1 SGHRS, CDR2 YFSETQ.